This T cell receptor (beta chain) comes out of a study of blood T cell repertoires in COVID-19. The V and J ends lost 4 bases and 6 bases respectively, with 3 bases between them. The CDR3 is 11 amino acids. Germline assignment: CDR1 MNHEY and CDR2 SVGAGI. The method was immunoSEQ multiplex PCR; TCRdb's version includes in-frame clones alone and lacks a portion of them. In the table there are about 59,000 clones, more than 60% of which are singletons. V and J are TRBV6-5 and TRBJ2-2; D ambiguous. Source material: peripheral blood. The clonotype originates from a human donor in a cohort sampled during active COVID-19. The CDR3 sequence: CASSSAGELFF. The CDR3 DNA reads as TGTGCCAGCAGTTCCGCCGGGGAGCTGTTTTTT.